Listed here are 28 T cell receptor beta chains from one sample, sequenced in a study of OX40 agonist ivuxolimab in advanced cancers. Some clones are missing from TCRdb's copy, which holds only in-frame ones; the method was immunoSEQ multiplex PCR. The sample lists more than 65,000 clones, around four fifths seen once, with 5.5% to 6% in the top ten. The sample here was CD4+ or CD8+ T cells sorted from blood, taken in a trial of the OX40 agonist ivuxolimab. The source is an adult with an advanced solid tumor such as melanoma, head and neck, liver or kidney cancer.

On this clone: The identical CDR3 is also encoded by other nucleotide sequences in the sample. The CDR3 DNA is TGTGCCAGCAGCTACGCGCAGGCGTTGGCTGAAGCTTTCTTT. Its translation is CASSYAQALAEAFF. The chain has TRBV6-6 and TRBJ1-1; D is uncertain. Per the germline V gene, CDR1 is MNHNY and CDR2 is SVGAGI (reference sequence). V lost 6 bases and J lost 6, with 17 bases in between. The CDR3 has 14 residues.

The chain combines TRBV29-1 with TRBJ2-7; D gene unclear. V dropped 4 bases and J dropped 3 bases, with 10 bases sitting between them. The CDR3 has 12 amino acids. CDR1 is SQVTM, CDR2 ANQGSEA, per germline. CDR3 nucleotides: TGCAGCGTTGTTGAGAATAACTACGAGCAGTACGTC. Translated, it gives CSVVENNYEQYV.

The chain is built from TRBV12-5 and TRBJ2-1; 7 bases align to TRBD1. Trimming took 4 bases from V and 6 from J; bases not matched to a gene: 18. The V gene's germline CDR1 is LGHNT and CDR2 FRNRAP. This CDR3 comprises 18 residues. CDR3 in DNA: TGTGCTAGTGGTTGCCCACAGGGGCTCGCGACTGAGTGCAATGAGCAGTTCTTC. It yields the protein CASGCPQGLATECNEQFF.

J is TRBJ2-2 and V is TRBV18; the D is unclear. The V end lost 3 bases, the J end lost 0 bases, and 8 bases lay between the germline ends. CDR1 is KGHSH, CDR2 LQKENI, per germline. The CDR3 extends over 15 amino acids. The CDR3, as DNA: TGTGCCAGCTCACCGGACCGCTCGAACACCGGGGAGCTGTTTTTT. It specifies CASSPDRSNTGELFF.

V and J are TRBV28 and TRBJ1-1, with a tentative D call TRBD1 (6 bases). This CDR3 region has 14 residues. Per germline, CDR1 MDHEN and CDR2 SYDVKM. The V end lost 4 bases, the J end lost 5 bases, and 14 bases lay between the germline ends. CDR3: CASSSPGDGTEAFF. CDR3 in DNA: TGTGCCAGCAGTTCTCCAGGGGACGGAACTGAAGCTTTCTTT. The full variable domain, its missing parts supplied by reference TRBV28 and TRBJ1-1, is DVKVTQSSRYLVKRTGEKVFLECVQDMDHENMFWYRQDPGLGLRLIYFSYDVKMKEKGDIPEGYSVSREKKERFSLILESASTNQTSMYLCASSSPGDGTEAFFGQGTRLTVV.

This clone qualifies as medium-sized. V is TRBV19 and J is TRBJ1-4, with no clear D. The V gene lost 3 bases and the J gene lost 5 bases, with 10 bases spanning the gap. CDR1 is LNHDA and CDR2 is SQIVND in the germline V gene (reference sequence). The CDR3 runs 14 residues. Here the CDR3 reads CASSIRHGNEKLFF. The CDR3 nucleotides read TGTGCCAGTAGTATTAGGCACGGGAATGAAAAACTGTTTTTT.

The chain combines TRBV10-3 with TRBJ2-1, with 9 bases fitting TRBD2. Trimming at V came to 10 bases and at J to 6 bases, leaving 16 bases not matched to a gene. CDR1 and CDR2 (germline): ENHRY, SYGVKD. The CDR3 has 16 amino acids. The CDR3 loop is CATFGAGGRFSNEQFF. The CDR3 DNA follows: TGTGCCACCTTCGGGGCGGGGGGGCGATTTTCCAATGAGCAGTTCTTC.

V gene TRBV5-1 combines with J gene TRBJ2-4; 7 nucleotides align to TRBD2. Germline loops: CDR1 SGHRS, CDR2 YFSETQ. The junction had 8 bases not matched to a gene; V was cut back by 0 bases and J by 2 bases. The CDR3 runs to 17 residues. CDR3 nucleotide sequence: TGCGCCAGCAGCTTGGTATTTGCGGGGGTTTCCAAAAACATTCAGTACTTC. This encodes CASSLVFAGVSKNIQYF.

The V call is TRBV7-6, the J call TRBJ2-1; TRBD1 might be the D (5 bases). Germline V gives CDR1 SGHVS, CDR2 FNYEAQ. CDR3 length: 19 residues. V lost 6 bases to trimming and J lost 0 bases, with 24 bases between them. The CDR3 reads CASRKTGLFRVHSYNEQFF. The CDR3 nucleotides are TGTGCCAGCAGGAAAACAGGTCTCTTCCGGGTTCACTCCTACAATGAGCAGTTCTTC.

The chain joins TRBV18 to TRBJ2-7, with D tentatively TRBD2 (5 bases). Trimming left V 6 bases short and J 7 bases short, with 22 bases between. Looked up from germline, CDR1 is KGHSH and CDR2 is LQKENI. CDR3 size: 15 residues. The CDR3 sequence: CASSILGVPVGEQYF. The CDR3 nucleotides read TGTGCCAGCTCCATCCTCGGGGTGCCGGTTGGGGAGCAGTACTTC. The whole variable domain, filled in from reference TRBV18 and TRBJ2-7, reads NAGVMQNPRHLVRRRGQEARLRCSPMKGHSHVYWYRQLPEEGLKFMVYLQKENIIDESGMPKERFSAEFPKEGPSILRIQQVVRGDSAAYFCASSILGVPVGEQYFGPGTRLTVT.

The gene calls are TRBV5-1 and TRBJ2-7; 11 nucleotides agree with TRBD1. This CDR3 has 14 residues. In germline, CDR1 is SGHRS, CDR2 YFSETQ. Germline trimming cut 4 bases from V and 6 bases from J; bases unmatched to any gene: 6. CDR3 sequence: CASSVGTGGGEQYF. CDR3 in DNA: TGCGCCAGCAGCGTCGGGACAGGGGGAGGCGAGCAGTACTTC. Full variable domain (missing parts from reference TRBV5-1 and TRBJ2-7): KAGVTQTPRYLIKTRGQQVTLSCSPISGHRSVSWYQQTPGQGLQFLFEYFSETQRNKGNFPGRFSGRQFSNSRSEMNVSTLELGDSALYLCASSVGTGGGEQYFGPGTRLTVT.

The gene calls are TRBV2 and TRBJ1-5, with TRBD1 identical over 8 bases. From germline, CDR1 is SNHLY and CDR2 FYNNEI. This CDR3 contains 14 residues. V was pared by 4 bases and J by 3 bases, with 2 bases of the junction left unmatched. The CDR3 bases are TGTGCCAGCAGTGGACAGGGGCTCAATCAGCCCCAGCATTTT. Its protein product is CASSGQGLNQPQHF.

The rearrangement joins TRBV7-9 to TRBJ1-4; D is possibly TRBD1 (5 bases). Germline CDR1 and CDR2: SEHNR and FQNEAQ (reference sequence). Between the trimmed V and J ends, which lost 1 base and 4 bases, there was a span of 13 bases. There are 16 residues in the CDR3. CDR3 sequence: CASSLEFREGNEKLFF. CDR3 nucleotide sequence: TGTGCCAGCAGCTTAGAATTCAGGGAGGGTAATGAAAAACTGTTTTTT.

V and J are TRBV6-4 and TRBJ2-1, with 11 bases lining up with TRBD2. V shed 6 bases, J shed 8 bases, and the junction held 6 bases outside the gene matches. The CDR3 contains 14 residues. Germline loops: CDR1 MRHNA, CDR2 SNTAGT. The CDR3 sequence is CASSASGGRDEQFF. The CDR3, as DNA: TGTGCCAGCAGCGCTAGCGGGGGGCGGGATGAGCAGTTCTTC.

The chain has TRBV7-2 and TRBJ2-1, with D possibly being TRBD2 (5 bases). The CDR3 contains 14 residues. CDR1 and CDR2 from the germline V gene are SGHTA and FQGNSA. Trimming removed 5 bases from V and 4 bases from J, with 12 bases in between. CDR3 DNA: TGTGCCAGCAGCATTCCTTCGGGGTACAATGAGCAGTTCTTC. Protein: CASSIPSGYNEQFF.

The chain employs TRBV28 and TRBJ2-3; 7 bases map to TRBD1. The junction had 8 bases not matched to a gene; V was cut back by 6 bases and J by 2 bases. This CDR3 has 15 residues. Germline V gene data show CDR1 as MDHEN and CDR2 as SYDVKM. CDR3 sequence: CASSTYQGDTDTQYF. The DNA of the CDR3 is TGTGCCAGCAGCACTTACCAGGGGGACACAGATACGCAGTATTTT.

V usage is TRBV11-3 and J usage is TRBJ2-1; TRBD2 matches at 7 bases. This CDR3 contains 18 residues. Losses at the gene ends were 5 bases for V and 0 bases for J; bases not matched to a gene: 13. From germline, CDR1 is SGHNT and CDR2 YENEEA. CDR3 residues: CASSLAPSGSSSYNEQFF. The CDR3 DNA follows: TGTGCCAGCAGCCTAGCCCCTAGCGGTTCTAGCTCCTACAATGAGCAGTTCTTC.

The chain uses TRBV19 and TRBJ2-1, with D possibly being TRBD1 (6 bases). Trimming took off 4 bases at V and 4 bases at J, with 11 bases between the two ends. CDR3 length: 14 amino acids. Germline-derived CDR1 and CDR2 are LNHDA and SQIVND (reference sequence). CDR3 DNA: TGTGCCAGTAGTAGGACAGCCCTATACAATGAGCAGTTCTTC. This codes for CASSRTALYNEQFF.

V gene TRBV7-2 combines with J gene TRBJ2-7; TRBD1 aligns across 11 bases. Trimming removed 5 bases from V and 3 bases from J; junction bases left unmatched: 6. Per germline, CDR1 SGHTA and CDR2 FQGNSA. The CDR3 has 15 residues. DNA for the CDR3: TGTGCCAGCAGCGACCGGGACAGGGGGGGCTACGAGCAGTACTTC. This codes for CASSDRDRGGYEQYF.

The V and J genes are TRBV7-8 and TRBJ2-6; perhaps TRBD1 as D (6 bases). CDR3 size: 17 residues. Germline loops: CDR1 SGHVS, CDR2 FQNEAQ. V was pared by 4 bases and J by 0 bases, with 13 bases between. The DNA of the CDR3 is TGTGCCAGCAGCTACAGGGTCCCCGACTCTGGGGCCAACGTCCTGACTTTC. Residues: CASSYRVPDSGANVLTF.

A single count supports this clone. The chain links TRBV7-9 to TRBJ2-2, with D possibly matching TRBD1 (6 bases). Germline V gene sequence: CDR1 SEHNR, CDR2 FQNEAQ (reference sequence). The CDR3 totals 15 residues. Trimming left V 5 bases short and J 6 bases short, with 16 bases between. The CDR3 region has the DNA TGTGCCAGCAGCCCCCGGACAGTAGACGCCGGGGAGCTGTTTTTT. Encoded protein: CASSPRTVDAGELFF.

J is TRBJ2-1 and V is TRBV5-1, with D hard to call. This CDR3 spans 15 amino acids. Trimming pared 0 bases from V and 7 bases from J, leaving 14 bases between. The germline CDR1 and CDR2 sequences are SGHRS and YFSETQ. CDR3 DNA sequence: TGCGCCAGCAGCTTGGACCTTACTTCGAGGAATGAGCAGTTCTTC. Translation gives CASSLDLTSRNEQFF.

The chain joins TRBV10-2 to TRBJ1-4; no definite D call. Trimming stripped 3 bases from V and 5 bases from J, with 13 bases between. Germline V gives CDR1 WSHSY, CDR2 SAAADI. There are 15 residues in the CDR3. CDR3 amino acids: CASSEFGEFNEKLFF. In DNA form, the CDR3 reads TGCGCCAGCAGTGAATTTGGCGAATTCAATGAAAAACTGTTTTTT.

The genes are TRBV5-1 and TRBJ1-1, with a weak D call TRBD1 (5 bases). This CDR3 is built from 16 residues. Trimming shortened V by 1 base and J by 3 bases, and 16 bases separated the two germline ends. Germline V gives CDR1 SGHRS, CDR2 YFSETQ. CDR3 DNA sequence: TGCGCCAGCAGCTTGTATCCCTTCTCGGGGGACACTGAAGCTTTCTTT. It encodes CASSLYPFSGDTEAFF.

This chain links TRBV7-9 with TRBJ2-1; D is perhaps TRBD1 (5 bases). CDR3 length equals 17 residues. Trimming pared 4 bases from V and 5 bases from J, leaving 21 bases between. CDR1 SEHNR and CDR2 FQNEAQ come from the germline V gene (reference sequence). CDR3 region: CASSWTTAGPRDNEQFF. CDR3 in DNA: TGTGCCAGCAGCTGGACGACGGCAGGGCCCCGGGACAATGAGCAGTTCTTC. The whole variable domain, remainder taken from reference TRBV7-9 and TRBJ2-1, is DTGVSQNPRHKITKRGQNVTFRCDPISEHNRLYWYRQTLGQGPEFLTYFQNEAQLEKSRLLSDRFSAERPKGSFSTLEIQRTEQGDSAMYLCASSWTTAGPRDNEQFFGPGTRLTVL.

The chain carries TRBV6-5 and TRBJ1-4; perhaps TRBD1 as D (5 bases). Germline CDR1 MNHEY, CDR2 SVGAGI. The CDR3 has 15 residues. Between the trimmed V and J ends, which lost 1 base and 3 bases, there was a span of 9 bases. CDR3 DNA: TGTGCCAGCAGTTACTGGGGGTCTTCTAATGAAAAACTGTTTTTT. It encodes CASSYWGSSNEKLFF.

The V and J genes are TRBV18 and TRBJ2-7; D gene ambiguous. Per germline, CDR1 KGHSH and CDR2 LQKENI. The CDR3 extends over 14 amino acids. Trimming left V 4 bases short and J 3 bases short, with 13 bases between. The CDR3 DNA follows: TGTGCCAGCTCACACAGTCAAAAGGGCTACGAGCAGTACTTC. Translation gives CASSHSQKGYEQYF.

J is TRBJ2-5 and V is TRBV7-2; 9 nucleotides agree with TRBD2. V gave up 2 bases and J gave up 5 bases; unmatched junction bases: 6. The CDR3 contains 15 residues. Germline CDR1 SGHTA, CDR2 FQGNSA. CDR3: CASSLWAGGSETQYF. As DNA, the CDR3 is TGTGCCAGCAGCTTATGGGCGGGGGGGTCGGAGACCCAGTACTTC.